This TCR beta chain was documented in a study of neurological immune-mediated disorders. At the level of the study: Of about 34 multiple sclerosis patients, around 30 were relapsing-remitting and 3 secondary progressive.

Study results and limitations: The multiple sclerosis repertoire cluster was not associated with any clinical or MRI feature, with the authors stating that larger cohorts are needed.

Synthesis of cDNA used 5'RACE (with 10-nucleotide random UMIs). In each sequencing run, over 180 million TCR-beta sequences were generated from 15-18 subjects. Each CDR3 protein is one row after TCRdb ran MiXCR on the 5' RACE reads. The profile shows about 120,000 distinct CDR3 sequences, 3% to 3.5% of them singletons. This clonotype was observed many times. Its antigen is undetermined. Material for sequencing was PBMCs. This TCR came from a woman in her twenties or thirties with multiple sclerosis.

The DNA for the CDR3 is TGCAGTGCTGCGACCTATGGCTACACCTTC. It specifies CSAATYGYTF. V is TRBV20-1 and J is TRBJ1-2; D gene ambiguous. From germline, CDR1 is DFQATT and CDR2 SNEGSKA (reference sequence). Trimming pared 5 bases from V and 4 bases from J, leaving 5 bases between. This CDR3 is built from 10 residues.